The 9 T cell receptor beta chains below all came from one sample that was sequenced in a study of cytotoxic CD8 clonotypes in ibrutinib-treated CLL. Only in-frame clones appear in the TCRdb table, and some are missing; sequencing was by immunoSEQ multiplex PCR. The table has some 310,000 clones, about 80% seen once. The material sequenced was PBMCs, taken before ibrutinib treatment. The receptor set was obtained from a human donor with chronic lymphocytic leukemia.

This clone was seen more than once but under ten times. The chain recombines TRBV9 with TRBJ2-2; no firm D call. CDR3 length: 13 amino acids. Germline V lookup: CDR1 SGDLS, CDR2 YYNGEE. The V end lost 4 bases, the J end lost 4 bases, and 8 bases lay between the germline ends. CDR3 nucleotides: TGTGCCAGCAGCCCACAGTCCACCGGGGAGCTGTTTTTT. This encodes CASSPQSTGELFF.

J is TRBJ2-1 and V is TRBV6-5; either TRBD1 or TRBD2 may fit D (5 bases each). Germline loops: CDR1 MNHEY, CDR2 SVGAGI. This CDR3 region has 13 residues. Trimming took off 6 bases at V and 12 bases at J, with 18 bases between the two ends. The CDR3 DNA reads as TGTGCCAGCAGAAGGGGCCCGGCGGGCTGGCAGTTCTTC. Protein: CASRRGPAGWQFF.

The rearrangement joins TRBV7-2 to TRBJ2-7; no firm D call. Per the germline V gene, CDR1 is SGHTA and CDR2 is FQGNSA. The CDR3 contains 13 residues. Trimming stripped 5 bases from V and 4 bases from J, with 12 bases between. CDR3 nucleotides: TGTGCCAGCAGCCCGGACGGGTTTTACGAGCAGTACTTC. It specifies CASSPDGFYEQYF.

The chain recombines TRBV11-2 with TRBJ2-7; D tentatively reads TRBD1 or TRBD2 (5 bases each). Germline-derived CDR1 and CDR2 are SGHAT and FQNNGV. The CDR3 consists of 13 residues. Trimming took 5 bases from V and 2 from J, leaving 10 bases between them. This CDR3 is CASSGGPPYEQYF. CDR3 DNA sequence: TGTGCCAGCAGCGGGGGACCGCCCTACGAGCAGTACTTC.

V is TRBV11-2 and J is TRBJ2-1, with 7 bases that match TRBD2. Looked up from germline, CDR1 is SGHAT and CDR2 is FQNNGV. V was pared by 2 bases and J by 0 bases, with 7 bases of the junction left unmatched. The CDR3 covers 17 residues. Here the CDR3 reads CASSLNVGGSSYNEQFF. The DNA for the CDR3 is TGTGCCAGCAGCTTAAATGTTGGCGGGAGCTCCTACAATGAGCAGTTCTTC.

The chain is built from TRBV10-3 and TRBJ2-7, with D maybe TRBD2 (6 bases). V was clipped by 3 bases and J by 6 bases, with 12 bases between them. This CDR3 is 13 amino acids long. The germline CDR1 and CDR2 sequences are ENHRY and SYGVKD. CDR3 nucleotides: TGTGCCATCAGTGATGTTACTAGCCGCGAGCAGTACTTC. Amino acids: CAISDVTSREQYF.

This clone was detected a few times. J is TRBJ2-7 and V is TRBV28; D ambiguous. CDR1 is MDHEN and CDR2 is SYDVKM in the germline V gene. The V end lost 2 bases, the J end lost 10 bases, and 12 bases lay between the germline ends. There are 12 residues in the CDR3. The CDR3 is CASSLSVPSQYF. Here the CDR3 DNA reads TGTGCCAGCAGTTTAAGCGTTCCAAGTCAGTACTTC. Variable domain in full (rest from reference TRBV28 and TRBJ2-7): DVKVTQSSRYLVKRTGEKVFLECVQDMDHENMFWYRQDPGLGLRLIYFSYDVKMKEKGDIPEGYSVSREKKERFSLILESASTNQTSMYLCASSLSVPSQYFGPGTRLTVT.

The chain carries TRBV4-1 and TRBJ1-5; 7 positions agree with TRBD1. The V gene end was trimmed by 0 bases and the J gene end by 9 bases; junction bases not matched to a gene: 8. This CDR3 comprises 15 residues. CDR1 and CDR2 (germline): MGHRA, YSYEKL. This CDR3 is CASSQDGTEGWPQHF. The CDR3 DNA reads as TGCGCCAGCAGCCAAGATGGGACAGAGGGGTGGCCCCAGCATTTT.

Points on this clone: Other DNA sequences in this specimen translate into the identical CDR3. The CDR3 coding sequence is TGTGCCAGCAGTGATCAAGGGGTTGGGTACGAGCAGTACTTC. Translation: CASSDQGVGYEQYF. V and J are TRBV2 and TRBJ2-7, with D possibly matching TRBD1 (5 bases). Germline V gene sequence: CDR1 SNHLY, CDR2 FYNNEI. The V end was cut by 3 bases, the J end by 4 bases, with 13 bases between. The length of the CDR3 is 14 residues.